The 16 T cell receptor beta chains in this list originate from one sample, sequenced in a study of shared clonotypes between healthy human individuals (dated by TCRdb to the early 2020s). Receptor libraries were prepared by the immunoSEQ multiplex PCR assay. Entries here come from immuneACCESS through TCRdb and include only in-frame sequences with V and J called. Some clones fail to appear in such tables; in the studies checked, an unresolved V gene covers under half of the shortfall, and the cause of the remainder is unknown. The sample data list under 2.5 million clones, and just under 95% of these were observed just once. Roughly 0.34% of the sample is taken by the ten largest. The sample consisted of naive CD4+ T cells from PBMCs. The intended sense of this specimen's cell subset or site label: CD45RA+ positively selected. Every receptor here comes from a man aged 18 to 29 in good health. Some clones in this sample may be carry-over from other donors' samples.

This clone has just one count. V and J are TRBV7-9 and TRBJ2-3, with 15 bases that match TRBD2. Trimming cost V 6 bases and J 1 base; bases outside gene matches: 5. There are 17 residues in the CDR3. The germline gives CDR1 SEHNR, CDR2 FQNEAQ (reference sequence). In DNA, the CDR3 is TGTGCCAGCAGTTATGGACTAGCGGGAGGGGGCACAGATACGCAGTATTTT. Amino acid sequence: CASSYGLAGGGTDTQYF.

This rearrangement joins TRBV5-6 to TRBJ2-6; possibly TRBD1 for D (6 bases). Trimming left V 1 base short and J 0 bases short, with 8 bases between. CDR3 length: 16 amino acids. Per the germline V gene, CDR1 is SGHDT and CDR2 is YYEEEE. CDR3 sequence: CASSLLGHSGANVLTF. The CDR3 DNA reads as TGTGCCAGCAGCTTGTTGGGACACTCTGGGGCCAACGTCCTGACTTTC.

This sequence joins TRBV6-6 and TRBJ2-2; the D is unclear. Germline CDR1 and CDR2: MNHNY and SVGAGI (reference sequence). This CDR3 contains 14 residues. Trimming took 6 bases from V and 5 from J, leaving 13 bases between them. The CDR3 sequence: CASSPRIRTGELFF. CDR3 nucleotides: TGTGCCAGCAGCCCTCGGATACGGACCGGGGAGCTGTTTTTT.

J is TRBJ2-2 and V is TRBV9, with D hard to call. Germline CDR1 SGDLS, CDR2 YYNGEE. The CDR3 contains 15 residues. V lost 0 bases, J lost 0 bases, and 6 bases lay in between. The CDR3: CASSVGRPNTGELFF. In DNA form, the CDR3 reads TGTGCCAGCAGCGTAGGCAGACCGAACACCGGGGAGCTGTTTTTT.

The gene calls are TRBV9 and TRBJ2-7; possibly TRBD2 for D (6 bases). V lost 6 bases and J 7 bases, leaving 20 bases between the germline ends. CDR1 and CDR2 from the germline V gene are SGDLS and YYNGEE. This CDR3 comprises 14 residues. Written as DNA, the CDR3 is TGTGCCAGCACCGTGGGCAGGGTCGCGGGAGAGCAGTACTTC. This codes for CASTVGRVAGEQYF.

A single count supports this clone. The V call is TRBV4-3, the J call TRBJ1-3; maybe TRBD1 (6 bases). The V gene lost 4 bases and the J gene lost 0 bases, with 13 bases spanning the gap. The CDR3 covers 16 residues. In germline, CDR1 is LGHNA, CDR2 YSLEER. Here the CDR3 reads CASSRLGASSGNTIYF. CDR3 in DNA: TGCGCCAGCAGCCGGTTGGGGGCCAGCTCTGGAAACACCATATATTTT.

The chain joins TRBV5-4 to TRBJ2-3; D is possibly TRBD1 (6 bases). CDR1 and CDR2 (germline): SGHNT, YYREEE (reference sequence). This CDR3 is 15 amino acids long. V lost 4 bases, J lost 1 base, and 13 bases lay in between. The CDR3 sequence: CASSQQGWGTDTQYF. CDR3 sequence (DNA): TGTGCCAGCAGCCAACAGGGTTGGGGCACAGATACGCAGTATTTT.

The chain has TRBV30 and TRBJ1-1, with 10 bases that match TRBD1. The germline CDR1 and CDR2 sequences are GTSNPN and SVGIG (reference sequence). V gave up 2 bases and J gave up 3 bases; unmatched junction bases: 6. CDR3 size: 15 residues. CDR3 amino acids: CAWSPVGQGHTEAFF. The CDR3 region has the DNA TGTGCCTGGAGTCCGGTGGGACAGGGGCACACTGAAGCTTTCTTT.

This clone was counted a single time. V is TRBV5-1 and J is TRBJ2-1; D is undetermined. Germline-derived CDR1 and CDR2 are SGHRS and YFSETQ. CDR3 length: 13 residues. The V and J ends lost 0 bases and 5 bases respectively, with 6 bases between them. CDR3 DNA sequence: TGCGCCAGCAGCTTGGCCACGAACAATGAGCAGTTCTTC. Protein: CASSLATNNEQFF.

V is TRBV5-8 and J is TRBJ2-5, with TRBD1 matching over 9 bases. V lost 3 bases and J lost 4; bases outside the gene matches: 10. Germline V gives CDR1 SGHTS, CDR2 YDEGEE. This CDR3 has 16 amino acids. Here the CDR3 reads CASSWEGQGGRETQYF. The CDR3 bases are TGTGCCAGCAGCTGGGAGGGACAGGGTGGTAGAGAGACCCAGTACTTC.

The rearrangement links TRBV4-1 to TRBJ2-1; TRBD1 aligns across 8 bases. V lost 4 bases to trimming and J lost 3 bases; unmatched junction nucleotides: 2. The CDR3 loop spans 14 amino acids. Germline V gene lookup returns CDR1 MGHRA and CDR2 YSYEKL. This CDR3 is CASSPGQGYNEQFF. Written as DNA, the CDR3 is TGCGCCAGCAGCCCAGGACAGGGCTACAATGAGCAGTTCTTC.

This clone was counted a few times. The CDR3 DNA follows: TGCAGCGTTGAAGGTCGGCCGAACACTGAAGCTTTCTTT. Translation gives CSVEGRPNTEAFF. The chain recombines TRBV29-1 with TRBJ1-1, with D unresolved. Trimming stripped 1 base from V and 1 base from J, with 7 bases between. The CDR3 sequence is 13 residues long. Germline CDR1 is SQVTM and CDR2 is ANQGSEA.

The rearrangement joins TRBV7-2 to TRBJ2-5; 7 bases fit TRBD1. The germline gives CDR1 SGHTA, CDR2 FQGNSA. The CDR3 covers 15 residues. V lost 5 bases and J lost 2; bases outside the gene matches: 8. CDR3 coding DNA: TGTGCCAGCAGCGCCAACACAGGGGTACAAGAGACCCAGTACTTC. It encodes CASSANTGVQETQYF.

The J gene is TRBJ1-3, the V gene TRBV5-5; no reliable D call. Germline CDR1 and CDR2: SGHKS and YYEKEE (reference sequence). Deletions cut 4 bases from V and 4 bases from J, with 6 bases between. This CDR3 contains 12 residues. The DNA for the CDR3 is TGTGCCAGCAGCCGGTCCGGAAACACCATATATTTT. It is translated as CASSRSGNTIYF. The whole variable domain, filled in from reference TRBV5-5 and TRBJ1-3, reads DAGVTQSPTHLIKTRGQQVTLRCSPISGHKSVSWYQQVLGQGPQFIFQYYEKEERGRGNFPDRFSARQFPNYSSELNVNALLLGDSALYLCASSRSGNTIYFGEGSWLTVV.

The chain carries TRBV4-1 and TRBJ1-1, with D possibly being TRBD1 (6 bases). Trimming took off 4 bases at V and 5 bases at J, with 14 bases between the two ends. Germline values: CDR1 MGHRA, CDR2 YSYEKL. This CDR3 comprises 14 residues. The CDR3 nucleotides read TGCGCCAGCAGCCCAGGGGTTCTAAGGACTGAAGCTTTCTTT. As protein: CASSPGVLRTEAFF.

Remarks on this clone: Germline is not matched at one junction end, which may reflect a read error. The chain employs TRBV6-5 and TRBJ2-7; D may correspond to TRBD1 or TRBD2 (5 bases each). In germline, CDR1 is MNHEY, CDR2 SVGAGI. This CDR3 contains 15 residues. The CDR3 reads CACRREGRADDEQYF. CDR3 DNA sequence: TGTGCCTGCAGGCGAGAGGGCAGGGCTGACGACGAGCAGTACTTC.